The TCR beta chain described here comes from a study of CXCR3-negative and CXCR3-positive naive CD8 T cells. Points from the study as a whole: Hydrophobicity was higher for TRB CDR3s found in CXCR3-positive naive cells than in CXCR3-negative naive cells. Similar TRBV-TRBJ usage characterized naive CXCR3-negative and CXCR3-positive cells; memory cells differed.

The TRB libraries of cDNA were built by UMI-labeled 5' RACE. After re-calling the 5' RACE reads, TCRdb lists one entry per CDR3 protein, DNA absent. The table lists some 130,000 distinct CDR3 sequences. Per CD8+ T cell subset, triplicate sorts of 330,000 or so cells each were done. Details on this clonotype: Its target is unknown.

The V gene's germline CDR1 is LGHDT and CDR2 YNNKEL (reference sequence). The CDR3 extends over 13 amino acids. The source is a human donor in good health. Some clones in this sample may be carry-over from other donors' samples. The genes are TRBV3-1 and TRBJ2-7; TCRdb names TRBD2, which stays unverified in the absence of DNA. The sample consisted of naive CXCR3- CD8+ T cells from blood. As for subset: CD45RO-CCR7+CD27+CD95- naive CD8+ T cells lacking CXCR3 (TNR3-). The CDR3: CASRRDGSYEQYF.